The clone carrying this T cell receptor beta chain was counted a few times. Its antigen is not known. This sample stems from a study of T-cell memory formation after mild COVID-19. V dropped 2 bases and J dropped 4 bases, with 13 bases sitting between them. CDR1 is KGHSH, CDR2 LQKENI, per germline. The CDR3 is 15 residues long. Researchers used 5'RACE with constant-segment primers to make TCR alpha and TCR beta cDNA libraries that carry sample barcodes and UMIs. TCRdb re-derived calls from the 5' RACE reads in MiXCR, one entry per CDR3 protein. Of fewer than 650,000 distinct CDR3 sequences in the sample, around 16% were seen once. Regarding the study as a whole: Nothing confirmed that second-wave clones peaking on day 37 were specific for SARS-CoV-2. Later expanders leaned CD4+, whereas day 15 to 85 contracting clones were balanced CD4/CD8. CD4+ contracting clones were mainly CM and EM; CD8+ ones, EMRA.

V usage is TRBV18 and J usage is TRBJ2-3; D ambiguous. The material sequenced was PBMCs or a T cell subset sorted from them (not recorded which). The receptor comes from an adult woman who had mild COVID-19 (a few samples of this study predate the infection). Cell type and time point are not known. In nucleotides, the CDR3 is TGTGCCAGCTCACCATCGGCCGTAAGGGCAGATACGCAGTATTTT. Protein product: CASSPSAVRADTQYF.